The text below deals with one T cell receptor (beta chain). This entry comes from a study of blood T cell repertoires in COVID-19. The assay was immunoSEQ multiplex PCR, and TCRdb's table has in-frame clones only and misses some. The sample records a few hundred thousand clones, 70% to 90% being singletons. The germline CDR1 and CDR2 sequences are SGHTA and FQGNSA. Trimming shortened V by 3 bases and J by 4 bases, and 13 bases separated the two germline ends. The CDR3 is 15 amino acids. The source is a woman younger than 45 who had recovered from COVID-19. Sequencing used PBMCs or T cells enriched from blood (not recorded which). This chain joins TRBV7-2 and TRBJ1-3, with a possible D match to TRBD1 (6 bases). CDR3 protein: CASSLTGYGGNTIYF. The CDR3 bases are TGTGCCAGCAGCTTGACAGGTTATGGGGGAAACACCATATATTTT.